This T cell receptor (beta chain) was documented in a study of blood T cell repertoires in COVID-19. Allocation to cohorts depended on clinical history reported by the participants. Trimming took off 4 bases at V and 6 bases at J, with 11 bases between the two ends. This CDR3 is 13 amino acids long. Germline V gene sequence: CDR1 WNHNN, CDR2 SYGVQD (reference sequence). Original methodology: Researchers report that nucleated cell counts were estimated from reference gene primer amplification. Assay: immunoSEQ multiplex PCR; the TCRdb copy retains only in-frame clones and omits some. V, J and clone size were drawn from that table, and D and trimming were deduced from the DNA. The table shows about 220,000 clones, with over 80% occurring only once.

The rearrangement joins TRBV10-1 to TRBJ2-3; TRBD1 is a possible D gene (5 bases). Material: PBMCs or T cells enriched from blood (not recorded which). The sequence was obtained from a woman aged 25-40 years with acute COVID-19. CDR3 DNA: TGCGCCAGCAGTGCACAGGCCGCGGATACGCAGTATTTT. Its protein product is CASSAQAADTQYF.